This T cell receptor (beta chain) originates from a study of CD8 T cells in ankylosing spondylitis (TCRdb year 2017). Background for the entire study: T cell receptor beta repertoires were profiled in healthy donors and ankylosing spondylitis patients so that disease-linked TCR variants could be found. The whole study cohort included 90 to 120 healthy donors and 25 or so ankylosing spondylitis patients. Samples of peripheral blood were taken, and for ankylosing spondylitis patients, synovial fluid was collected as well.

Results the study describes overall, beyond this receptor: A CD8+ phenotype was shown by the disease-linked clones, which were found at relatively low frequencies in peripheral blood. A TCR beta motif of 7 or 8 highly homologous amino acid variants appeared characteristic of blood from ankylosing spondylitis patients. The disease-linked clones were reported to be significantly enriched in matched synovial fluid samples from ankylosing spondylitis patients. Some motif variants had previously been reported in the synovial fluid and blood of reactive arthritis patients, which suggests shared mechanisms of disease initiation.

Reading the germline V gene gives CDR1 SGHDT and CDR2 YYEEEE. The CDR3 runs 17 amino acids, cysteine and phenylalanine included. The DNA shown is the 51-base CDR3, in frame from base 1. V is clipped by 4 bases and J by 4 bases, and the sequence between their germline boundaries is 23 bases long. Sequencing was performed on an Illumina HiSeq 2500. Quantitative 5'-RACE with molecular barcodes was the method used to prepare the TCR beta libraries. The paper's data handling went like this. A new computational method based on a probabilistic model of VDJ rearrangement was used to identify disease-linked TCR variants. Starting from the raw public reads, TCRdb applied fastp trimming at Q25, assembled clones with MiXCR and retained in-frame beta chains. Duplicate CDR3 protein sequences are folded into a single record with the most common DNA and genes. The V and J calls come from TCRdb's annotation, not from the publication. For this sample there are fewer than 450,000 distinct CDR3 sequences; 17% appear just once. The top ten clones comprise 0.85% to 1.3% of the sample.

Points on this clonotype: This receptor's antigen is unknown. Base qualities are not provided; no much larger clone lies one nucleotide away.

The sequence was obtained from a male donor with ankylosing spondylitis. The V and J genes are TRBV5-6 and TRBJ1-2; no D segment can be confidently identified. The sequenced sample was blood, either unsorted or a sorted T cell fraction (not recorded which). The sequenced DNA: TGTGCCAGCAGCCCGGTGGGGAGAGGGTCATTCCTCTATGGCTACACCTTC. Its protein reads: CASSPVGRGSFLYGYTF. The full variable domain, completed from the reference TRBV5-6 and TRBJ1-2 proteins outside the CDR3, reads DAGVTQSPTHLIKTRGQQVTLRCSPKSGHDTVSWYQQALGQGPQFIFQYYEEEERQRGNFPDRFSGHQFPNYSSELNVNALLLGDSALYLCASSPVGRGSFLYGYTFGSGTRLTVV.